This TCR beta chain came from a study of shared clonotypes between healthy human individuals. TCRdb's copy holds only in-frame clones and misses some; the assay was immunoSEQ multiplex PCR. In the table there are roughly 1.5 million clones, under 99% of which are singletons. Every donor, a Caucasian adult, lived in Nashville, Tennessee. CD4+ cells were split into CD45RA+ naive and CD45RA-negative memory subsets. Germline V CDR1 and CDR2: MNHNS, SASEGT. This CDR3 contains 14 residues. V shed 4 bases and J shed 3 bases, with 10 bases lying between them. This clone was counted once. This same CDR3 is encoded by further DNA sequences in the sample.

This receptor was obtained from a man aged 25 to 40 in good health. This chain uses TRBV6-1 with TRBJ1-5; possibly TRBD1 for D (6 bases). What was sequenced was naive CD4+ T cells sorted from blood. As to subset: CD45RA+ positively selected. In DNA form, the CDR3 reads TGTGCCAGCAGTGCCGGGGGCTACAATCAGCCCCAGCATTTT. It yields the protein CASSAGGYNQPQHF.